Listed below are T cell receptor beta chains from one sample, sequenced in a study of long-term antiretroviral therapy in people with HIV. Some clones are missing from TCRdb's copy, which holds only in-frame ones; the method was immunoSEQ multiplex PCR. The table records approximately 33,000 clones, over 75% of them present only once. The material sequenced was unsorted PBMCs, taken 0.8 years before starting antiretroviral therapy. These TCRs come from a man younger than 35 with HIV. Each CDR3 is given with its conserved first and last residue. The D gene is left open where the match is weak. Expanded clones get a size class; other rows say once, few or many, or leave the size out.

CDR3 DNA: TGTGCCAGCAGCACGGGGCGGTGGGGAGAGCAGTACTTC
CDR3 protein: CASSTGRWGEQYF
D gene: -
clone size: -
V gene: TRBV6-5
J gene: TRBJ2-7
CDR3 length: 13

CDR3 DNA: TGTGCCAGCAGCTCAACCTACGAGCAGTACTTC
CDR3 protein: CASSSTYEQYF
D gene: -
clone size: few
V gene: TRBV7-9
J gene: TRBJ2-7
CDR3 length: 11

CDR3 DNA: TGTGCCAGCAGCTTAATCGGTGACACAGATACGCAGTATTTT
CDR3 protein: CASSLIGDTDTQYF
D gene: -
clone size: few
V gene: TRBV7-3
J gene: TRBJ2-3
CDR3 length: 14

CDR3 DNA: TGTGCCAGCAGCGCGGACCGAGCCACAGATACGCAGTATTTT
CDR3 protein: CASSADRATDTQYF
D gene: -
clone size: -
V gene: TRBV7-8
J gene: TRBJ2-3
CDR3 length: 14

CDR3 DNA: TGCAGCGTTCAATTGCGGGGGGGCTACACCTTC
CDR3 protein: CSVQLRGGYTF
D gene: -
clone size: -
V gene: TRBV29-1
J gene: TRBJ1-2
CDR3 length: 11

CDR3 DNA: TGTGCCAGCAGTGTCCCTCTAGCGCCAGATACGCAGTATTTT
CDR3 protein: CASSVPLAPDTQYF
D gene: -
clone size: -
V gene: TRBV2
J gene: TRBJ2-3
CDR3 length: 14

CDR3 DNA: TGTGCCAGCAGTCGACTTAACACAGGGGGTAATGAAAAACTGTTTTTT
CDR3 protein: CASSRLNTGGNEKLFF
D gene: TRBD1
clone size: -
V gene: TRBV27
J gene: TRBJ1-4
CDR3 length: 16

CDR3 DNA: TGTGCCAGTAGTATAGTTCTTCGGGAGACCCAGTACTTC
CDR3 protein: CASSIVLRETQYF
D gene: -
clone size: once
V gene: TRBV19
J gene: TRBJ2-5
CDR3 length: 13

CDR3 DNA: TGTGCCAGCGGATTGAATGAGCAGTTCTTC
CDR3 protein: CASGLNEQFF
D gene: -
clone size: once
V gene: TRBV27
J gene: TRBJ2-1
CDR3 length: 10

CDR3 DNA: TGTGCCAGCAGCGTAGGGGCCTCTTCACCCCTCCACTTT
CDR3 protein: CASSVGASSPLHF
D gene: -
clone size: -
V gene: TRBV9
J gene: TRBJ1-6
CDR3 length: 13

CDR3 DNA: TGTGCCTGGAGCGGCACAGGCTACACAGATACGCAGTATTTT
CDR3 protein: CAWSGTGYTDTQYF
D gene: -
clone size: -
V gene: TRBV30
J gene: TRBJ2-3
CDR3 length: 14

CDR3 DNA: TGTGCCACCCAGGGGGTATTAGGCTACACCTTC
CDR3 protein: CATQGVLGYTF
D gene: TRBD1
clone size: -
V gene: TRBV15
J gene: TRBJ1-2
CDR3 length: 11

CDR3 DNA: TGTGCTAGTGGTTTTGGGGATAGCTCCTACGAGCAGTACTTC
CDR3 protein: CASGFGDSSYEQYF
D gene: -
clone size: -
V gene: TRBV12-5
J gene: TRBJ2-7
CDR3 length: 14

CDR3 DNA: TGCGCCAGCAGCTTGGTCGCAGGGGGTTACGACGAGCAGTACTTC
CDR3 protein: CASSLVAGGYDEQYF
D gene: TRBD1
clone size: -
V gene: TRBV5-1
J gene: TRBJ2-7
CDR3 length: 15

CDR3 DNA: TGTGCCAGCAGCCCTACTAGCGGGTTCTCCCACGAGCAGTACTTC
CDR3 protein: CASSPTSGFSHEQYF
D gene: TRBD2
clone size: -
V gene: TRBV7-6
J gene: TRBJ2-7
CDR3 length: 15

CDR3 DNA: TGTGCCAGCACCCTTAGCGGGGCCAATCTTCAGTACTTC
CDR3 protein: CASTLSGANLQYF
D gene: TRBD2
clone size: -
V gene: TRBV5-6
J gene: TRBJ2-4
CDR3 length: 13

CDR3 DNA: TGTGCCAGTAGTAAAAAGACGTGGTATAGCAATCAGCCCCAGCATTTT
CDR3 protein: CASSKKTWYSNQPQHF
D gene: -
clone size: -
V gene: TRBV19
J gene: TRBJ1-5
CDR3 length: 16

CDR3 DNA: TGTGCCAGCAGCTTGGTCGGCACAGATACGCAGTATTTT
CDR3 protein: CASSLVGTDTQYF
D gene: -
clone size: -
V gene: TRBV5-8
J gene: TRBJ2-3
CDR3 length: 13

CDR3 DNA: TGTGCCAGCACCCGAGAGGGGTCGAACTATGGCTACACCTTC
CDR3 protein: CASTREGSNYGYTF
D gene: -
clone size: -
V gene: TRBV2
J gene: TRBJ1-2
CDR3 length: 14

CDR3 DNA: TGCGCCAGCAGCGAAACGGGCGGGGTGCAGCCCCAGCATTTT
CDR3 protein: CASSETGGVQPQHF
D gene: -
clone size: few
V gene: TRBV5-1
J gene: TRBJ1-5
CDR3 length: 14

CDR3 DNA: TGCAGCGTTGAACAACACAACGGGGGCTATGGCTACACCTTC
CDR3 protein: CSVEQHNGGYGYTF
D gene: -
clone size: once
V gene: TRBV29-1
J gene: TRBJ1-2
CDR3 length: 14

CDR3 DNA: TGTGCCAGCAGCTTCCAGGGTAATGGCTACACCTTC
CDR3 protein: CASSFQGNGYTF
D gene: -
clone size: -
V gene: TRBV11-2
J gene: TRBJ1-2
CDR3 length: 12

CDR3 DNA: TGTGCCAGTAGTATTGGGGATGGCTACACCTTC
CDR3 protein: CASSIGDGYTF
D gene: -
clone size: few
V gene: TRBV19
J gene: TRBJ1-2
CDR3 length: 11

CDR3 DNA: TGCGCCAGCAGCCAAATACAGGGTATGCCTGAAGCTTTCTTT
CDR3 protein: CASSQIQGMPEAFF
D gene: -
clone size: -
V gene: TRBV4-3
J gene: TRBJ1-1
CDR3 length: 14